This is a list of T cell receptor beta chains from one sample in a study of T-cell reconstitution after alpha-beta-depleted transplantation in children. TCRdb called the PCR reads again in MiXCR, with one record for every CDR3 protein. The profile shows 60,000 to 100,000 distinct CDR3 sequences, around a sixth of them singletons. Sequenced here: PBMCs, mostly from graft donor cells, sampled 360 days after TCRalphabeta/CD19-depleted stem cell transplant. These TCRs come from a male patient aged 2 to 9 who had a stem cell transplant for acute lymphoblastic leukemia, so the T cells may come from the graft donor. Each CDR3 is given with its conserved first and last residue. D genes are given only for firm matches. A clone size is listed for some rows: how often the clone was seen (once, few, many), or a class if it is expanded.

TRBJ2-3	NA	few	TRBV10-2	CASSVRDTQYF	TGCGCCAGCAGTGTGAGGGATACGCAGTATTTT
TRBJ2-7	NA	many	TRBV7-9	CASSLAHPYEQYF	TGTGCCAGCAGCTTAGCGCACCCCTACGAGCAGTACTTC
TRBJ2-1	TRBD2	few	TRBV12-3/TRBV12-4	CASRKSGTGANEQFF	TGTGCCAGCAGAAAGAGCGGGACGGGTGCCAATGAGCAGTTCTTC
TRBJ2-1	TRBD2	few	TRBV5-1	CASSPGLAGNEQFF	TGCGCCAGCAGCCCGGGACTAGCGGGAAATGAGCAGTTCTTC
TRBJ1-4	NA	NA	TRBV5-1	CASRRTVTEKLFF	TGCGCCAGCAGAAGGACGGTTACTGAAAAACTGTTTTTT
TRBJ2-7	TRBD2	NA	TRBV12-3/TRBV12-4	CASSLMASGNEQYF	TGTGCCAGCAGTTTGATGGCTAGCGGGAACGAGCAGTACTTC
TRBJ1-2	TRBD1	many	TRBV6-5	CASSYSGGRGRYGYTF	TGTGCCAGCAGTTACTCTGGCGGCAGGGGGCGTTATGGCTACACCTTC
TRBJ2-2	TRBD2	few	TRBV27	CASSPAMTSGRAGELFF	TGTGCCAGCAGCCCAGCAATGACTAGCGGGAGGGCCGGGGAGCTGTTTTTT
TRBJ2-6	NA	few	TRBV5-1	CASSPGSPSGANVLTF	TGCGCCAGCAGCCCGGGGTCGCCCTCTGGGGCCAACGTCCTGACTTTC
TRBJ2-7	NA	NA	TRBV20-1	CSAGGMYEQYF	TGCAGTGCTGGGGGTATGTACGAGCAGTACTTC
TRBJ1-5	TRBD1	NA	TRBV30	CAWSGQEVNQPQHF	TGTGCCTGGTCGGGACAGGAGGTTAATCAGCCCCAGCATTTT
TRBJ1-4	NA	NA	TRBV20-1	CSARQAATNEKLFF	TGCAGTGCTAGACAGGCCGCAACTAATGAAAAACTGTTTTTT
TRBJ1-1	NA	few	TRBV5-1	CASSLAYGTEAFF	TGCGCCAGCAGCTTGGCCTACGGAACTGAAGCTTTCTTT
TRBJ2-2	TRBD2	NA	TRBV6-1	CASSRTRTSGRRGELFF	TGTGCCAGCAGTAGGACCCGGACTAGCGGGAGAAGGGGGGAGCTGTTTTTT
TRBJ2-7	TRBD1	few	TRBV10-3	CAIKRDRGYEQYF	TGTGCCATCAAGCGGGACAGGGGTTACGAGCAGTACTTC
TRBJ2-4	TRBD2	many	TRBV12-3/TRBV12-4	CASSFSGGDKNIQYF	TGTGCCAGCAGTTTTTCGGGAGGGGACAAAAACATTCAGTACTTC
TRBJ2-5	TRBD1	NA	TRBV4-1	CASSQRDRGRETQYF	TGCGCCAGCAGCCAACGGGACAGGGGTAGGGAGACCCAGTACTTC
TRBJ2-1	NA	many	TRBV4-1	CASSQDQPIKGIRYNEQFF	TGCGCCAGCAGCCAAGATCAACCGATCAAGGGGATCCGATACAATGAGCAGTTCTTC
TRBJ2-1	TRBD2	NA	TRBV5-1	CASSSGLAGVSNEQFF	TGCGCCAGCAGCTCGGGACTAGCGGGAGTAAGCAATGAGCAGTTCTTC
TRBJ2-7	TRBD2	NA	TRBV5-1	CASSLIPLREISYEQYF	TGCGCCAGCAGCTTGATCCCCTTGCGGGAGATCTCCTACGAGCAGTACTTC
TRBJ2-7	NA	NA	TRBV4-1	CASSHTSRDNTYEQYF	TGCGCCAGCAGCCACACATCCAGGGACAACACTTACGAGCAGTACTTC
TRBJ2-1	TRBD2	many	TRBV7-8	CASSLGLAGGDNEQFF	TGTGCCAGCAGCTTAGGGCTAGCGGGAGGGGACAATGAGCAGTTCTTC
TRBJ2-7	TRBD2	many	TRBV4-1	CASSQIAGELREQYF	TGCGCCAGCAGCCAAATAGCGGGAGAACTTCGCGAGCAGTACTTC